This paragraph reports one TCR beta chain. The antigen is undetermined. Generated by immunoSEQ multiplex PCR, the TCRdb table keeps only in-frame clones and is missing some. The sample lists about 350,000 clones; just over 90% were seen once. Germline loops: CDR1 MNHEY, CDR2 SMNVEV (reference sequence). The germline V and J ends were trimmed by 3 bases and 2 bases, with 12 bases remaining between them. The CDR3 has 15 amino acids. The data were taken from a study of Ad26.COV2.S vaccination and SARS-CoV-2 variants. Notes on the study in general: Spike-specific CD8+ and CD4+ T cell responses reportedly showed substantial breadth after vaccination. Spike-specific TCR breadth was greater in vaccine than placebo recipients. Assessments of TCR breadth and depth may have underestimated the total T cell responses.

Sequenced here: peripheral blood, sampled after recovery from COVID-19. This receptor was obtained from a human donor who had recovered from COVID-19. This chain uses TRBV27 with TRBJ2-3; D remains ambiguous. For the CDR3, the DNA is TGTGCCAGCAGTTTTGGGAACCCAAACACAGATACGCAGTATTTT. It codes for CASSFGNPNTDTQYF.